This TCR beta chain was profiled in a study of blood T cell repertoires in COVID-19. CDR1 is SEHNR and CDR2 is FQNEAQ in the germline V gene (reference sequence). Trimming removed 5 bases from V and 4 bases from J; junction bases left unmatched: 6. This CDR3 has 15 residues. TCRdb's table, derived via immunoSEQ multiplex PCR, lists solely in-frame clones and lacks some. The sample yields about 100,000 clones, roughly nine tenths seen once. This TCR was recovered from a human donor with active COVID-19. The donor label of this sample is uncertain. The sample taken for sequencing was peripheral blood. The chain combines TRBV7-9 with TRBJ2-3; 10 nucleotides match TRBD1. Here the CDR3 reads CASSLLGTGADTQYF. Written as DNA, the CDR3 is TGTGCCAGCAGCCTACTGGGGACAGGGGCAGATACGCAGTATTTT.